These T cell receptor beta chains were read from a single sample in a study of blood T cell repertoires in COVID-19. The data were produced by immunoSEQ multiplex PCR, yet TCRdb's version contains in-frame clones alone and is incomplete. Of 270,000 or so clones in the sample, 89% were seen once. Sequenced sample: peripheral blood. These receptors originate from a woman in her twenties or thirties with COVID-19, enrolled during active disease. Each CDR3 is given without its conserved first and last residue. Rows may omit the clone size; those that give it use once, few, many or a size class.

TRBJ2-7 TRBV2 NA ASNKDRGNYEQY
TRBJ2-7 TRBV19 few ASSMASGGFYEQY
TRBJ1-6 TRBV24-1 NA ATSIPLDRGLENSPLH
TRBJ1-1 TRBV6-5 NA ASSYSEGDTEAF
TRBJ2-3 TRBV9 NA ASSVDSGGFTDTQY
TRBJ1-4 TRBV5-4 NA ASSFTGATNEKLF
TRBJ1-5 TRBV18 NA ASSTGGADQPQH
TRBJ2-2 TRBV11-2 NA ASRRTSGGNTGELF
TRBJ1-5 TRBV4-1 NA ASSRGQGAGQPQH
TRBJ2-1 TRBV24-1 NA ATSDLPGPGKF
TRBJ1-2 TRBV10-3 NA AISDREDNGYT
TRBJ2-7 TRBV3-1/TRBV3-2 NA ASSPRGSSYEQY
TRBJ1-1 TRBV12-3/TRBV12-4 NA ASSFGRDTEAF
TRBJ1-1 TRBV18 once ASSQRGTEAF
TRBJ1-3 TRBV11-3 few ASSPGRLANTIY
TRBJ1-1 TRBV19 once ASSPGTDEAF
TRBJ1-5 TRBV2 NA ASSGHPMGAQH
TRBJ2-5 TRBV18 NA ASSPPVGDRGAETQY
TRBJ1-1 TRBV5-6 NA ASSGRFRGTEAF
TRBJ1-1 TRBV18 NA ASSPQGNTEAF
TRBJ1-2 TRBV5-8 once ASSRGTGLNYGYT
TRBJ1-2 TRBV4-2 NA ASSQGQGALWYGYT
TRBJ2-1 TRBV11-2 NA ASSPDGGGLNEQF
TRBJ1-4 TRBV6-5 NA ASEGRDLRGGGLF
TRBJ1-6 TRBV5-1 NA ASSLVGGRNSPLH
TRBJ2-1 TRBV11-2 NA ASSLQTGLYNEQF
TRBJ2-5 TRBV10-3 NA APKAGSGETQY
TRBJ2-6 TRBV19 NA ASSISLANVLT
TRBJ2-3 TRBV11-2 once ASRHLAGGLTDTQY
TRBJ1-5 TRBV11-2 NA ASSLGTGSQPQH
TRBJ1-1 TRBV29-1 NA SVDSGHRRGTEAF
TRBJ2-5 TRBV5-1 NA ASSQKETQY
TRBJ1-5 TRBV2 NA ASRVQGLYQPQH
TRBJ2-7 TRBV5-5 NA ASSFYGTWAYEQY
TRBJ2-6 TRBV7-8 NA ASTISSGANVLT
TRBJ2-3 TRBV12-3/TRBV12-4 NA ASSPSTDTQY
TRBJ2-7 TRBV9 NA ASSVAAGRIYEQY
TRBJ1-2 TRBV12-3/TRBV12-4 NA ASSFRDYGYT
TRBJ1-1 TRBV29-1 NA SVCRDLNTEAF
TRBJ2-3 TRBV6-1 NA ASSERGSGRDTQY
TRBJ1-1 TRBV4-1 NA ASSQEKGWNTEAF
TRBJ2-7 TRBV5-6 once ASSFGQAYYEQY
TRBJ1-2 TRBV5-1 NA ASSLAPLRPGYT
TRBJ1-5 TRBV10-3 few ATDPSRSNQPQH
TRBJ1-2 TRBV19 once ASRELKGVGNYGYT
TRBJ2-7 TRBV19 NA ASSAASGGTYEQY
TRBJ2-2 TRBV27 few ASRQGYVGELF
TRBJ2-1 TRBV11-2 NA ASSLGSQLFNEQF
TRBJ1-5 TRBV19 NA ASRVGEPNQPQH
TRBJ2-2 TRBV6-1 few ASSDGRVTGELF